The clone carrying this TCR beta chain has a handful of counts. The junction shows a germline mismatch at one end, possibly a read error. TCRdb fed the 5' RACE reads into MiXCR, producing one record per CDR3 protein. Seen here are under 1 million distinct CDR3 sequences, about 12% observed once, and the top ten hold around 1.6%. The sample originates from a study of identical twins. Per germline, CDR1 SNHLY and CDR2 FYNNEI. CDR3 length: 19 residues. These data also featured in a second study, about yellow fever vaccine responses in identical twins.

The sequence was obtained from a woman aged 18 to 35 in good health. Sample: PBMCs. The chain couples TRBV2 to TRBJ2-3, with 9 positions matching TRBD2. The CDR3 is CASSQAGSSGDPSTDTQYF. The CDR3, as DNA: TGTGCCAGCAGTCAAGCGGGGTCTAGCGGGGACCCTAGCACAGATACGCAGTATTTT.